This T cell receptor (beta chain) appears in the sequencing data of a study of blood T cells in healthy people across ages. Broader study findings: Versus aged donors, long-lived donors had higher diversity and more naive CD4+ cells. There was a strong correlation between TCR beta diversity and naive T cell percentage.

Germline V gene sequence: CDR1 SGHTA, CDR2 FQGNSA. The CDR3 consists of 14 residues. Trimming removed 1 base from V and 8 bases from J, with 14 bases in between. There are a few counts of this clonotype. Its specificity is not known. Primed by a sample-barcoded 5' primer and a J-beta primer mix, a second PCR proceeded for about 6 to 11 cycles. TCRdb passed the 5' RACE reads through MiXCR, listing each CDR3 protein once. Altogether 550,000 to 600,000 distinct CDR3 sequences are present, 25% to 30% being singletons, with the ten largest covering 15% to 20%. Healthy Russian Caucasian donors spanned ages roughly 6 to 100 years.

Sequenced sample: blood. This TCR came from a woman aged 70 to 79 in good health. The chain carries TRBV7-2 and TRBJ1-2; D is unclear. CDR3 amino acids: CASSLEVRVRGYTF. The CDR3 DNA reads as TGTGCCAGCAGCTTAGAGGTGCGGGTTCGGGGCTACACCTTC.